Below, 2 T cell receptor beta chains from the same sample are listed, as sequenced in a study of T cell clones after liver transplantation. The repertoire was sequenced with immunoSEQ multiplex PCR; TCRdb's copy has only in-frame clones and lacks some. Of tens of thousands of clones in the sample, 90% were seen once. The material was CD4+ T cells from blood, obtained before liver transplant. The receptors come from a human donor who received a liver transplant.

In its sample, this clone was seen once. This sequence joins TRBV11-2 and TRBJ2-7, with 10 bases fitting TRBD1. This CDR3 has 16 residues. V dropped 1 base and J dropped 3; count of bases not matched to a gene: 6. The germline V gene encodes CDR1 SGHAT and CDR2 FQNNGV. CDR3 residues: CASSLVWDRGIYEQYF. The CDR3 bases are TGTGCCAGCAGCTTAGTGTGGGACAGGGGCATCTACGAGCAGTACTTC.

The CDR3 bases are TGCGCCAGCAGCTTGGGAACAGGGGGAGGCGAAAAACTGTTTTTT. Translated, it gives CASSLGTGGGEKLFF. The J gene is TRBJ1-4, the V gene TRBV5-1; 8 positions agree with TRBD1. CDR1 and CDR2 (germline): SGHRS, YFSETQ. The CDR3 is 15 amino acids. With 0 bases clipped from V and 8 bases from J, the junction kept 6 bases outside the gene matches.